The rows below give T cell receptor beta chains drawn from one sample of a study of shared T cell receptors in the human thymus. Here immunoSEQ multiplex PCR was the method, and the copy in TCRdb shows in-frame clones only, minus some. The sample contains about 730,000 clones, approximately 85% of which appear only once. A further study also used this sample, focusing on human thymus T cells.

Sequencing was done on a sample of thymocytes. All receptors derive from a girl under two years old with a congenital heart defect. CDR3s include the opening cysteine and the closing phenylalanine or tryptophan. D genes are given only for firm matches. Only part of the rows carry a size: once, few, many, or a class if the clone is expanded.

abundance	v_gene	j_gene	d_gene	CDR3nt	CDR3aa
.	TRBV15	TRBJ2-3	.	TGTGCCACCAGCAGAGCCGCTCCGGGGAAATTAAAAGGCACAGATACGCAGTATTTT	CATSRAAPGKLKGTDTQYF
.	TRBV6-1	TRBJ2-7	TRBD2	TGTGCCAGCAGTGAATTCGACGGCGGGGGGGAATCCTACGAGCAGTACTTC	CASSEFDGGGESYEQYF
.	TRBV15	TRBJ2-7	.	TGTGCCACCAGCAGAGAGCACAGAACCACCTACGAGCAGTACTTC	CATSREHRTTYEQYF
.	TRBV28	TRBJ1-2	.	TGTGCCAGCAGTTTATCGGGGGTCATCGGCTATGGCTACACCTTC	CASSLSGVIGYGYTF
.	TRBV7-2	TRBJ1-2	.	TGTGCCAGCAGTCCGAGGAGAGCTAACTATGGCTACACCTTC	CASSPRRANYGYTF
.	TRBV9	TRBJ2-7	TRBD1	TGTGCCAGCAGCGTAACCGGGGACAGGGTCTACGAGCAGTACTTC	CASSVTGDRVYEQYF
.	TRBV7-8	TRBJ2-6	.	TGTGCCAGCAGCTTAGTTTGGGGGCTGGAAGGGGCTGGGGCCAACGTCCTGACTTTC	CASSLVWGLEGAGANVLTF
.	TRBV5-6	TRBJ2-7	.	TGTGCCAGCATCGCTAGTAGACCCCACTCCTACGAGCAGTACTTC	CASIASRPHSYEQYF
.	TRBV4-3	TRBJ2-1	TRBD1	TGCGCCAGCAACAAAAACAGGGGCAATGAGCAGTTCTTC	CASNKNRGNEQFF
.	TRBV7-3	TRBJ2-1	.	TGTGCCAGCAGCTTAGGTCGACAGGGGCTAGCGGACAACAATGAGCAGTTCTTC	CASSLGRQGLADNNEQFF
.	TRBV12-5	TRBJ1-1	TRBD1	TGTGCTAGTGGTTTGGGTTTCGCAGGGGGGAGTAACACTGAAGCTTTCTTT	CASGLGFAGGSNTEAFF
.	TRBV29-1	TRBJ2-5	.	TGCAGCGTTGAAGTCTGGTACAGGGCTGGAAGGAAGACCCAGTACTTC	CSVEVWYRAGRKTQYF
.	TRBV4-1	TRBJ1-1	.	TGCGCCAGCAGCCACACACAGGTTATGAACACTGAAGCTTTCTTT	CASSHTQVMNTEAFF
few	TRBV7-2	TRBJ1-6	TRBD1	TGTGCCAGCACCTTCCCGGGGGGGACAGGGGGCATGAATTCACCCCTCCACTTT	CASTFPGGTGGMNSPLHF
.	TRBV5-1	TRBJ2-7	.	TGCGCCAGCAGCTTCCGGGGGTACGAGCAGTACTTC	CASSFRGYEQYF
.	TRBV29-1	TRBJ2-7	.	TGCAGCGTTGATGGCGGGGAGGTTTACGAGCAGTACTTC	CSVDGGEVYEQYF
.	TRBV2	TRBJ2-3	.	TGTGCCAGCAGTGTTAGGACTAGCACAGATACGCAGTATTTT	CASSVRTSTDTQYF
.	TRBV7-9	TRBJ1-1	.	TGTGCCAGCAGCTTAGCATTGGGGACACTGAGTACTGAAGCTTTCTTT	CASSLALGTLSTEAFF
once	TRBV19	TRBJ2-3	TRBD2	TGTGCCAGTAGTTTTCGCGAGCCTAGCGGGGGTAGCACAGATACGCAGTATTTT	CASSFREPSGGSTDTQYF
once	TRBV5-6	TRBJ2-5	.	TGTGCCAGCAGCCCCATGACAGGAGGAGAGACCCAGTACTTC	CASSPMTGGETQYF
.	TRBV5-1	TRBJ2-2	.	TGCGCCAGCAGCTTGGCGGGGGATTCCCAGGACACCGGGGAGCTGTTTTTT	CASSLAGDSQDTGELFF
.	TRBV13	TRBJ1-1	TRBD1	TGTGCCAGCCGATCGAGGGACAGGAACACTGAAGCTTTCTTT	CASRSRDRNTEAFF
.	TRBV6-1	TRBJ2-2	.	TGTGCCAGCAGTGAAGAAGGTGGGGCAGCGAACACCGGGGAGCTGTTTTTT	CASSEEGGAANTGELFF
.	TRBV7-9	TRBJ2-3	TRBD2	TGTGCCAGCAGCAACCGACTAGCTGCAGATACGCAGTATTTT	CASSNRLAADTQYF
.	TRBV15	TRBJ1-5	.	TGTGCCACCAGCAACCCTAATAATCAGCCCCAGCATTTT	CATSNPNNQPQHF
.	TRBV28	TRBJ2-3	.	TGTGCCAGCAGCCTAGGGCTAGGGGGAGTCCTCACAGATACGCAGTATTTT	CASSLGLGGVLTDTQYF
.	TRBV29-1	TRBJ1-1	.	TGCAGCGTTGTACCCTCGCTCGTAGTGGCTGAAGCTTTCTTT	CSVVPSLVVAEAFF
.	TRBV27	TRBJ1-2	.	TGTGCCAGCAGTTCTCCTCAGGGGCTCTATGGCTACACCTTC	CASSSPQGLYGYTF
.	TRBV14	TRBJ1-2	.	TGTGCCAGCAGCCAAGATTCAGAGTTGGTGACAGGCGTCCGAGCTAACTATGGCTACACCTTC	CASSQDSELVTGVRANYGYTF
.	TRBV11-2	TRBJ1-2	.	TGTGCCAGCAGCTCGCTCGGGTTTCATGGCTACACCTTC	CASSSLGFHGYTF
.	TRBV15	TRBJ2-7	TRBD2	TGTGCCACCAGCAGGAAACTAGCGGGGCTAACCTACGAGCAGTACTTC	CATSRKLAGLTYEQYF
.	TRBV7-8	TRBJ1-1	TRBD1	TGTGCCAGCAGCACCGGGACAGGGTCGACTGAAGCTTTCTTT	CASSTGTGSTEAFF
.	TRBV6-1	TRBJ2-7	.	TGTGCCACCCTACGTATCTCCTACGAGCAGTACTTC	CATLRISYEQYF
.	TRBV11-2	TRBJ2-5	TRBD2	TGTGCCAGCAGCCGCTTTGGCGGGGGGTTATCTCCCCAGTACTTC	CASSRFGGGLSPQYF
.	TRBV7-6	TRBJ1-1	.	TGTGCCAGCAGCTCAAATGTACAGGGATTGACTTTCTTT	CASSSNVQGLTFF
once	TRBV2	TRBJ2-1	.	TGTGCCAGCGATCATTTCCGGATTTTGGGGGCCTGTGAGCAGTTCTTC	CASDHFRILGACEQFF
.	TRBV7-7	TRBJ2-2	.	TGTGCTAGCAGCTCCACACGCCGGGACTGGCGGTTTACGAACACCGGGGAGCTGTTTTTT	CASSSTRRDWRFTNTGELFF
once	TRBV6-6	TRBJ1-2	TRBD1	TGTGCCAGCAGTTACGGGGGACAGGGGACGAATACCTTC	CASSYGGQGTNTF
.	TRBV27	TRBJ2-6	TRBD1	TGTGCCAGCAGTTTAAAGGGGGCGCCTGGGGCCAACGTCCTGACTTTC	CASSLKGAPGANVLTF